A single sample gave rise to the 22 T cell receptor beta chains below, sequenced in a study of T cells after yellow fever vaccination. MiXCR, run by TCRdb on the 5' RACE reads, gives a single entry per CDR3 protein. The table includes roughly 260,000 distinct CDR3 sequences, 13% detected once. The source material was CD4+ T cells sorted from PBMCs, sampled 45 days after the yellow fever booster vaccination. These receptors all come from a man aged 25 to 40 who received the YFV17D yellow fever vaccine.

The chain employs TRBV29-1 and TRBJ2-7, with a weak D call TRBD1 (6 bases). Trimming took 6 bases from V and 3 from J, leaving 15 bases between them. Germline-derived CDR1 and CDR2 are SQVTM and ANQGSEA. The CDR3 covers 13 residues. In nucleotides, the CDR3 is TGCAGCGTGGGGACACCAGGTCACTACGAGCAGTACTTC. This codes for CSVGTPGHYEQYF.

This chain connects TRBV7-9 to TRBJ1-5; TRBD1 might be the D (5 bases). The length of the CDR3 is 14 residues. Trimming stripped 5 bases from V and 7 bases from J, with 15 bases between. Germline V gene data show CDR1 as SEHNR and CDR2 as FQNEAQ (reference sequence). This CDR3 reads CASSGDSFVQPQHF. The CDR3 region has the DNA TGTGCCAGCAGCGGCGACAGTTTTGTGCAGCCCCAGCATTTT.

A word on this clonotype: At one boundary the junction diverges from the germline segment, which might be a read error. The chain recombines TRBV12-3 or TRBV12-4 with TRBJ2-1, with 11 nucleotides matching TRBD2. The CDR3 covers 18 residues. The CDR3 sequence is CACSGSLSISGRGNEQFF. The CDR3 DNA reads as TGTGCCTGCAGCGGATCACTTTCGATTAGCGGGAGGGGCAATGAGCAGTTCTTC.

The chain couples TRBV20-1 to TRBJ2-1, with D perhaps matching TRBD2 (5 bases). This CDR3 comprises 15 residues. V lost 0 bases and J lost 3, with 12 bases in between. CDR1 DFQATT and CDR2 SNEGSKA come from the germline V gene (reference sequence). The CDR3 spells CSARERERVYNEQFF. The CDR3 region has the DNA TGCAGTGCTAGAGAGAGGGAGAGGGTCTACAATGAGCAGTTCTTC.

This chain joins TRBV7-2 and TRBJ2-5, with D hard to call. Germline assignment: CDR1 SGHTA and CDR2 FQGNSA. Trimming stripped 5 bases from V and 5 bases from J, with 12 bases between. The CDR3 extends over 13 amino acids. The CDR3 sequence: CASSPYGVETQYF. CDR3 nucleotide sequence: TGTGCCAGCAGCCCTTATGGGGTGGAGACCCAGTACTTC.

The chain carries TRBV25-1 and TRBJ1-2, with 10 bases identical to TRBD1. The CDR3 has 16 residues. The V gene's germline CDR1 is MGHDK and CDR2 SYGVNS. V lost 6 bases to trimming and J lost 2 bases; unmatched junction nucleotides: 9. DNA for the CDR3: TGTGCCAGCAGCGCTATCGCGGGACAGGGGAACTATGGCTACACCTTC. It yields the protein CASSAIAGQGNYGYTF.

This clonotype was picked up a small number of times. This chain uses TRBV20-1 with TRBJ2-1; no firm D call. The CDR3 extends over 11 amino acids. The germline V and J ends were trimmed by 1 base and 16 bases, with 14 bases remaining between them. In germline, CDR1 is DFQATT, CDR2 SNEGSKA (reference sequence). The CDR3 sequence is CSARGSSVVFF. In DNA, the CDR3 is TGCAGTGCTAGAGGCAGCAGCGTTGTTTTCTTC.

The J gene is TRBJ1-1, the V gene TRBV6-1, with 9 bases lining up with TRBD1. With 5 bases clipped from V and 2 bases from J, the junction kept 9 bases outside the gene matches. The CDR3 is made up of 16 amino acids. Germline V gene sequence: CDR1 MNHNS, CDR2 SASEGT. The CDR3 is CASSPRTGANNTEAFF. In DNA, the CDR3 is TGTGCCAGCAGTCCCCGGACAGGGGCTAACAACACTGAAGCTTTCTTT.

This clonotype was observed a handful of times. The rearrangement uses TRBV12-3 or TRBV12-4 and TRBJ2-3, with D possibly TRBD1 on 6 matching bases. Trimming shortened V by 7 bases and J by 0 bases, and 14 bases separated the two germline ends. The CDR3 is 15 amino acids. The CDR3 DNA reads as TGTGCCAGCAACCTCAGGGGACGGAGCACAGATACGCAGTATTTT. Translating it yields CASNLRGRSTDTQYF.

The CDR3 loop reads CASSFYSGTDTQYF. The CDR3 region has the DNA TGTGCCAGCAGCTTTTACTCTGGCACAGATACGCAGTATTTT. The V call is TRBV7-2, the J call TRBJ2-3; D is unclear. The CDR3 covers 14 residues. The V gene lost 3 bases and the J gene lost 1 base, with 8 bases spanning the gap. From germline, CDR1 is SGHTA and CDR2 FQGNSA.

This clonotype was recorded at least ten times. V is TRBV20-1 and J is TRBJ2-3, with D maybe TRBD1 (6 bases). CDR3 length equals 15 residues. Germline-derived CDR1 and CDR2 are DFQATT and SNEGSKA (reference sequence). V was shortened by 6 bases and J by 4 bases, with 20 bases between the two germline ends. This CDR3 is CSAKNREEIADTQYF. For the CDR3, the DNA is TGCAGTGCGAAAAACAGGGAAGAGATCGCAGATACGCAGTATTTT.

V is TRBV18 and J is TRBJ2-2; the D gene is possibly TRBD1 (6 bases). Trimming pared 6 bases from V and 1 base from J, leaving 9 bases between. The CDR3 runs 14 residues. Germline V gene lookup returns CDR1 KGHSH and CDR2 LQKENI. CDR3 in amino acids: CASSDSMNTGELFF. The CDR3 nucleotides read TGTGCCAGCTCGGACAGCATGAACACCGGGGAGCTGTTTTTT.

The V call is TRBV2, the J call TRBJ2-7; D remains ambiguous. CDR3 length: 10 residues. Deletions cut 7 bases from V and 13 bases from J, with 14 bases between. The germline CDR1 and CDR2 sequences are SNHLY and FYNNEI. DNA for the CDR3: TGTGCCAGCAAGGTTCAGGCGGTATACTTC. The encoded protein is CASKVQAVYF.

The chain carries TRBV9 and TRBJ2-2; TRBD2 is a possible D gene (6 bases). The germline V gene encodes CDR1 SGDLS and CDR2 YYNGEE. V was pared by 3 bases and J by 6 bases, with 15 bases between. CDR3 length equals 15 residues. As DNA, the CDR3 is TGTGCCAGCAGCGCCCGTCTGGGAGGTCCCGGGGAGCTGTTTTTT. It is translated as CASSARLGGPGELFF. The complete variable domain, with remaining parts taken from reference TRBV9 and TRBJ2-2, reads DSGVTQTPKHLITATGQRVTLRCSPRSGDLSVYWYQQSLDQGLQFLIQYYNGEERAKGNILERFSAQQFPDLHSELNLSSLELGDSALYFCASSARLGGPGELFFGEGSRLTVL.

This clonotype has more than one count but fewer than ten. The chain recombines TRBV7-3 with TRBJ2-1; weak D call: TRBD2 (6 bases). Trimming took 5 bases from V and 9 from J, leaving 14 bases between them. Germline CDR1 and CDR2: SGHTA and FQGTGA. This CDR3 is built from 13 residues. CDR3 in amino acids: CASSPSTRSEQFF. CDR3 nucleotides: TGTGCCAGCAGCCCCTCGACTAGATCTGAGCAGTTCTTC.

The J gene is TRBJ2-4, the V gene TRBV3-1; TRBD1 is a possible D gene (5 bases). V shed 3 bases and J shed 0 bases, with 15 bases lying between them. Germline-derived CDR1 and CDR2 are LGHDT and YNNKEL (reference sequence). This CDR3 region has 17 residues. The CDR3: CASSHHRQSLAKNIQYF. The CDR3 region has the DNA TGTGCCAGCAGCCATCATCGACAGAGTCTAGCCAAAAACATTCAGTACTTC.

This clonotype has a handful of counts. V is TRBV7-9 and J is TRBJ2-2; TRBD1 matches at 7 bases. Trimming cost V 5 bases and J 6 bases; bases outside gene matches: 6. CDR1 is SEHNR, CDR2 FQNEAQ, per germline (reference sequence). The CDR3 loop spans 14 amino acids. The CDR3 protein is CASSPHRGPGELFF. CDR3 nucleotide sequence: TGTGCCAGCAGCCCACACAGGGGTCCCGGGGAGCTGTTTTTT.

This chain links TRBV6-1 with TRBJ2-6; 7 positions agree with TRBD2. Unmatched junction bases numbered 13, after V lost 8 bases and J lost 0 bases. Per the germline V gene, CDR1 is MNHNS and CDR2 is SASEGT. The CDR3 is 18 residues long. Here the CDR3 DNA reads TGTGCCAGCTGCGGATTGACTAGCAAAAGCTCTGGGGCCAACGTCCTGACTTTC. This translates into CASCGLTSKSSGANVLTF.

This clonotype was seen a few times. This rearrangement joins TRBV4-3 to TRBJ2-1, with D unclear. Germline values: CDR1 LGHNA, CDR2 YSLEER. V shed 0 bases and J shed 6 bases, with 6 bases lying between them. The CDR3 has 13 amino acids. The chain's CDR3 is CASSQEGSNEQFF. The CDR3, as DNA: TGCGCCAGCAGCCAAGAAGGTTCCAATGAGCAGTTCTTC.

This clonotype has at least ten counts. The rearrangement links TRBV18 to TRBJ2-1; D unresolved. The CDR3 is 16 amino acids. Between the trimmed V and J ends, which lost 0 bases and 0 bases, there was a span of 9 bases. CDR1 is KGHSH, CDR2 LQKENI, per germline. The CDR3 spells CASSPPSVSSYNEQFF. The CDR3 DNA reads TGTGCCAGCTCACCACCGAGTGTGAGCTCCTACAATGAGCAGTTCTTC.

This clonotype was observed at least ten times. The CDR3 region has the DNA TGTGCCAGCAGCCAAGATCCGGGGCGAGATTCACCCCTCCACTTT. It specifies CASSQDPGRDSPLHF. The chain has TRBV4-2 and TRBJ1-6; D is possibly TRBD1 (5 bases). Germline V lookup: CDR1 LGHNA, CDR2 YNFKEQ. Trimming left V 0 bases short and J 8 bases short, with 11 bases between. The CDR3 loop spans 15 amino acids.

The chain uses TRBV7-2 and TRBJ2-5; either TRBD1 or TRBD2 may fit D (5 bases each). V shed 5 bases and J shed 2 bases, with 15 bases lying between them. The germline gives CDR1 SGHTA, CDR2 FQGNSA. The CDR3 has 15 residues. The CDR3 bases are TGTGCCAGCAGCCTGTGGGGGAGCGCGCAAGAGACCCAGTACTTC. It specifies CASSLWGSAQETQYF.